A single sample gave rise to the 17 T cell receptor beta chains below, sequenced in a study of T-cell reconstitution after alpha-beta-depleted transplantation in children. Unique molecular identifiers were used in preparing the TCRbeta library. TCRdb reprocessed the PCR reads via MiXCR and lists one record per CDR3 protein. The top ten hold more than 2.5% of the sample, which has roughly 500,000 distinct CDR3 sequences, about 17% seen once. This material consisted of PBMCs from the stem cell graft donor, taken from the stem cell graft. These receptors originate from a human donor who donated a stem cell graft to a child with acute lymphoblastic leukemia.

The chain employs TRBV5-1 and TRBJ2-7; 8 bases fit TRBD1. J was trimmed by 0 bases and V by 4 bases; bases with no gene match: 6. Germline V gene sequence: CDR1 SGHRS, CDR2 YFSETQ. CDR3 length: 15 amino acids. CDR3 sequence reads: CASSGGQGGSYEQYF. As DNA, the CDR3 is TGCGCCAGCAGCGGAGGACAGGGTGGCTCCTACGAGCAGTACTTC.

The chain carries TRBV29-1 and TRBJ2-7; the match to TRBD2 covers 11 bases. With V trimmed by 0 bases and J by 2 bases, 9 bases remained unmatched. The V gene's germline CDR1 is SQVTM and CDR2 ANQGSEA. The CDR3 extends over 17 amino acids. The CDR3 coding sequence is TGCAGCGTTGAAGATCCTGCTAGCGGGAGGTCCCCCTACGAGCAGTACTTC. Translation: CSVEDPASGRSPYEQYF.

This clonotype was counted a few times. This chain's CDR3 is CAWTAGNTEAFF. The CDR3 bases are TGTGCCTGGACGGCAGGGAACACTGAAGCTTTCTTT. The rearrangement uses TRBV30 and TRBJ1-1; no definite D call. CDR3 size: 12 residues. Per germline, CDR1 GTSNPN and CDR2 SVGIG (reference sequence). V gave up 4 bases and J gave up 1 base, with 7 bases separating them.

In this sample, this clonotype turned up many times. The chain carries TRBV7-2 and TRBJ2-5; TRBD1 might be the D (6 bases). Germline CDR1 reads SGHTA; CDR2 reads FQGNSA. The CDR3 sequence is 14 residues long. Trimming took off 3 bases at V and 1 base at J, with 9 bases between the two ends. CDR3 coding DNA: TGTGCCAGCAGCTTTTGGGACACCCAAGAGACCCAGTACTTC. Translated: CASSFWDTQETQYF.

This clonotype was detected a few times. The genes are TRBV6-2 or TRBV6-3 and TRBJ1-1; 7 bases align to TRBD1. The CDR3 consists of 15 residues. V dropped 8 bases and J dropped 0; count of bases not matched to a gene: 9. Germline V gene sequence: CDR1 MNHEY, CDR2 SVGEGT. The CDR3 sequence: CASGMRGPMNTEAFF. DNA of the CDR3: TGTGCCAGCGGTATGAGGGGGCCCATGAACACTGAAGCTTTCTTT.

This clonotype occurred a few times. In DNA, the CDR3 is TGCGCCAGCAGCTTGGGGGTTAGAGGGTTGGGGACTGAAGCTTTCTTT. This gives the protein CASSLGVRGLGTEAFF. This chain links TRBV5-1 with TRBJ1-1; D unclear. CDR3 length equals 16 residues. Per the germline V gene, CDR1 is SGHRS and CDR2 is YFSETQ. Trimming shortened V by 0 bases and J by 5 bases, and 17 bases separated the two germline ends.

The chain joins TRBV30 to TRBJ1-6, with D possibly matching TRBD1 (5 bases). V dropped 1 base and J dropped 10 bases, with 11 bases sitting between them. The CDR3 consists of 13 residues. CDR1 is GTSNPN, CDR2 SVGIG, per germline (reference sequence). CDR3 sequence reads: CAWSGTGGSPLHF. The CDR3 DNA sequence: TGTGCCTGGAGTGGTACAGGTGGCTCACCCCTCCACTTT.

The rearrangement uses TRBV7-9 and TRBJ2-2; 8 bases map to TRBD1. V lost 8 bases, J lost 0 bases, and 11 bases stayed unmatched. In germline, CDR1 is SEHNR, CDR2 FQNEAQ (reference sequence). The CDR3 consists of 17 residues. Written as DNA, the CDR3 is TGTGCCAGCCCGATCCCCCGACAGGGGTCGAACACCGGGGAGCTGTTTTTT. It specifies CASPIPRQGSNTGELFF. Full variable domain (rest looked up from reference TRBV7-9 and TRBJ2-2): DTGVSQNPRHKITKRGQNVTFRCDPISEHNRLYWYRQTLGQGPEFLTYFQNEAQLEKSRLLSDRFSAERPKGSFSTLEIQRTEQGDSAMYLCASPIPRQGSNTGELFFGEGSRLTVL.

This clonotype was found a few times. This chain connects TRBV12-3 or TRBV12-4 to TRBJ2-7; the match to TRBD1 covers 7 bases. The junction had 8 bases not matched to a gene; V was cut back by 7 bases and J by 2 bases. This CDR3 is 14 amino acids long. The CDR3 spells CASTLRQGPYEQYF. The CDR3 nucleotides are TGTGCCAGCACCCTAAGACAGGGTCCCTACGAGCAGTACTTC.

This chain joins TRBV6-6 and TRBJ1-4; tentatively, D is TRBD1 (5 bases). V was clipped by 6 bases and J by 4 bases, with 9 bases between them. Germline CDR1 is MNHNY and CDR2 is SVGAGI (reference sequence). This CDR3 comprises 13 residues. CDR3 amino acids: CASSGTINEKLFF. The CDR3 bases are TGTGCCAGCAGCGGGACCATTAATGAAAAACTGTTTTTT.

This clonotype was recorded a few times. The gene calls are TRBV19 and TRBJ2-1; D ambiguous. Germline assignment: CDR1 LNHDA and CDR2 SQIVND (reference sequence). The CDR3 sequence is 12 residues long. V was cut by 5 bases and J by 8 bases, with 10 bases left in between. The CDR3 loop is CASSWSWDEQFF. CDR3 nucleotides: TGTGCCAGTAGTTGGTCTTGGGATGAGCAGTTCTTC.

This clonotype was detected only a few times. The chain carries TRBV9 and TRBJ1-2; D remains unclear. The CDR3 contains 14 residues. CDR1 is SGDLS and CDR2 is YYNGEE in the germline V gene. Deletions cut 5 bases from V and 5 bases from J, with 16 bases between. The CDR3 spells CASRPDGRGYGYTF. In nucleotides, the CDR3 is TGTGCCAGCAGACCGGACGGGCGAGGGTATGGCTACACCTTC.

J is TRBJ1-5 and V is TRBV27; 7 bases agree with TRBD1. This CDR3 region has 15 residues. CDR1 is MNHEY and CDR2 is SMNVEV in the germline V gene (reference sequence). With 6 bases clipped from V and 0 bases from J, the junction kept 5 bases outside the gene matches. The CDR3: CASRVDRVSNQPQHF. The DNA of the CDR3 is TGTGCCAGCAGGGTAGACAGGGTTAGCAATCAGCCCCAGCATTTT.

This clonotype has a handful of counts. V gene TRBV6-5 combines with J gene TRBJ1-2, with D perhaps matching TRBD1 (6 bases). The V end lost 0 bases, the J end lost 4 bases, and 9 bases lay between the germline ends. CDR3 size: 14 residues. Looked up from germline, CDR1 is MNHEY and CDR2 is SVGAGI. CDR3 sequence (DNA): TGTGCCAGCAGTTACTCCGGACAGTCCTATGGCTACACCTTC. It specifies CASSYSGQSYGYTF.

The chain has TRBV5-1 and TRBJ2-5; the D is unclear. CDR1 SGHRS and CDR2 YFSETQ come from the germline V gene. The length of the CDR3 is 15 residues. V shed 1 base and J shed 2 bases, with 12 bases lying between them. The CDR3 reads CASSLMSQPQETQYF. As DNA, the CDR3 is TGCGCCAGCAGCTTGATGAGTCAACCTCAAGAGACCCAGTACTTC.

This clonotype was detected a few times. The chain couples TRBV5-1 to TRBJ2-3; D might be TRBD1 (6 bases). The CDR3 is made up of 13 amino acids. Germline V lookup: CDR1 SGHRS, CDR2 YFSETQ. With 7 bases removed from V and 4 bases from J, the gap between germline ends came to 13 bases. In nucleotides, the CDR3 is TGCGCCAGCTTCGAGGGGGTTTCAGATACGCAGTATTTT. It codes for CASFEGVSDTQYF.

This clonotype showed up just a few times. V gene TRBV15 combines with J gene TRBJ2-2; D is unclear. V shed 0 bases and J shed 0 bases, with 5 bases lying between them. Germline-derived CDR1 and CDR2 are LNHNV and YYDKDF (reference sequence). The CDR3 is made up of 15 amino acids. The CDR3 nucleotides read TGTGCCACCAGCAGAGATCTGGCGAACACCGGGGAGCTGTTTTTT. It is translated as CATSRDLANTGELFF.